This entry lists 23 T cell receptor beta chains sequenced from one sample in a study of vaccination and CD4 T cells after COVID-19. No antigens are known for them. Treatment given: roughly 11-day PBMC culture with coronavirus spike peptide pools or control peptides (ViraFEST assay). The unexposed donor's CD4+ T cells were collected before the COVID-19 pandemic (2011-2018). The Oncomine TCR Beta short-read assay was applied to DNA of cultured CD4+ T cells. The authors extracted genomic DNA from cultured CD4+ T cells. A single record per CDR3 protein comes from TCRdb applying MiXCR to the PCR reads. Of 8,000 or so distinct CDR3 sequences listed, roughly a third are singletons. Sequenced material: CD4+ T cells from blood, cultured in vitro. The receptors stem from a human donor in good health.

V usage is TRBV20-1 and J usage is TRBJ2-5, with 11 bases aligning to TRBD2. The CDR3 has 16 amino acids. Germline V lookup: CDR1 DFQATT, CDR2 SNEGSKA (reference sequence). V was pared by 5 bases and J by 5 bases, with 13 bases of the junction left unmatched. The chain's CDR3 is CSAAPFSSGRIETQYF. The CDR3 DNA is TGCAGTGCTGCCCCTTTCTCTAGCGGGAGGATCGAGACCCAGTACTTC.

In its sample, this clonotype was seen a few times. The chain carries TRBV2 and TRBJ1-5, with D perhaps matching TRBD1 (5 bases). The CDR3 runs to 13 residues. Deletions cut 4 bases from V and 8 bases from J, with 12 bases between. Germline CDR1 SNHLY, CDR2 FYNNEI. This CDR3 reads CASSGTGQKPQHF. CDR3 coding DNA: TGTGCCAGCAGTGGTACAGGCCAGAAGCCCCAGCATTTT.

This clonotype was observed a handful of times. This chain links TRBV28 with TRBJ1-5; the match to TRBD1 covers 10 bases. V shed 7 bases, J shed 4 bases, and the junction held 7 bases outside the gene matches. Germline CDR1 reads MDHEN; CDR2 reads SYDVKM. This CDR3 region has 15 residues. The CDR3 bases are TGTGCCAGCACGGGGACAGGGGTGCAAAATCAGCCCCAGCATTTT. Its protein product is CASTGTGVQNQPQHF.

A note on this clonotype: Just one base apart from a much larger clone, this may be a read error. This is likely a read error, given that the CDR3 carries no conserved phenylalanine or tryptophan at its end. The chain links TRBV7-8 to TRBJ1-2; D is ambiguous. Trimming shortened V by 3 bases and J by 7 bases, and 21 bases separated the two germline ends. The CDR3 is 16 amino acids. From germline, CDR1 is SGHVS and CDR2 FQNEAQ. DNA of the CDR3: TGTGCCAGCAGCTTCAGCACCGGACCCATCGGCAGTGGCTACACCTCC. Translating gives CASSFSTGPIGSGYTS.

V gene TRBV7-9 combines with J gene TRBJ2-7, with 11 nucleotides matching TRBD2. Germline CDR1 SEHNR, CDR2 FQNEAQ (reference sequence). The trim removed 1 base at V and 5 bases at J, leaving 13 bases unmatched. CDR3 length: 18 residues. CDR3 sequence: CASSLDLGVSGRAHEQYF. As DNA, the CDR3 is TGTGCCAGCAGCTTAGATCTTGGGGTTAGCGGGAGGGCCCACGAGCAGTACTTC.

The chain links TRBV6-1 to TRBJ1-6, with TRBD1 as a possible D gene (5 bases). Germline values: CDR1 MNHNS, CDR2 SASEGT. This CDR3 comprises 14 residues. Trimming took off 6 bases at V and 6 bases at J, with 12 bases between the two ends. The CDR3 is CASSSQGGNSPLHF. The CDR3 coding sequence is TGTGCCAGCAGCTCTCAGGGTGGTAATTCACCCCTCCACTTT.

Worth noting for this clonotype: At one of its ends the junction is not consistent with the germline gene, which may arise from a read error. The V gene is TRBV7-3, the J gene TRBJ2-1, with 7 bases lining up with TRBD2. CDR1 SGHTA and CDR2 FQGTGA come from the germline V gene. The CDR3 has 14 residues. CDR3 region: CVSSASGTYNEQFF. The CDR3 DNA reads TGTGTCAGCAGCGCTAGCGGAACCTACAATGAGCAGTTCTTC. The full variable domain, with the rest looked up from reference TRBV7-3 and TRBJ2-1, is GAGVSQTPSNKVTEKGKYVELRCDPISGHTALYWYRQSLGQGPEFLIYFQGTGAADDSGLPNDRFFAVRPEGSVSTLKIQRTERGDSAVYLCVSSASGTYNEQFFGPGTRLTVL.

This sequence joins TRBV30 and TRBJ2-7; D may be TRBD2 (6 bases). Trimming cost V 2 bases and J 0 bases, with 11 bases left between them. Looked up from germline, CDR1 is GTSNPN and CDR2 is SVGIG (reference sequence). This CDR3 comprises 14 residues. This CDR3 is CAWSIGGGSYEQYF. The CDR3 nucleotides are TGTGCCTGGAGTATTGGGGGAGGCTCCTACGAGCAGTACTTC. Variable domain in full (rest from reference TRBV30 and TRBJ2-7): SQTIHQWPATLVQPVGSPLSLECTVEGTSNPNLYWYRQAAGRGLQLLFYSVGIGQISSEVPQNLSASRPQDRQFILSSKKLLLSDSGFYLCAWSIGGGSYEQYFGPGTRLTVT.

By share of the sample, this clonotype is medium-sized. This chain uses TRBV21-1 with TRBJ1-2; the table's D call, TRBD1, was not checked against the DNA. TRBV21-1 is labeled a pseudogene. The CDR3 length is 15 residues. Written as DNA, the CDR3 is TGTGCCAGCAGCAAGATAAACAGGAGTAACTATGGCTACACCTTC. Translating it yields CASSKINRSNYGYTF.

The V call is TRBV6-1, the J call TRBJ1-1; the D gene is possibly TRBD1 (5 bases). The CDR3 sequence is 13 residues long. Germline values: CDR1 MNHNS, CDR2 SASEGT. V was pared by 10 bases and J by 3 bases, with 15 bases between. The CDR3 sequence is CATARARDTEAFF. Here the CDR3 DNA reads TGTGCCACAGCTAGGGCCAGGGACACTGAAGCTTTCTTT.

This sequence joins TRBV28 and TRBJ2-7; D is possibly TRBD2 (6 bases). From germline, CDR1 is MDHEN and CDR2 SYDVKM. V dropped 5 bases and J dropped 4 bases, with 15 bases sitting between them. CDR3 length: 14 amino acids. The chain's CDR3 is CASSPGTLIYEQYF. DNA for the CDR3: TGTGCCAGCAGTCCCGGGACTCTAATATACGAGCAGTACTTC.

In this sample, this clonotype turned up a few times. The chain links TRBV27 to TRBJ2-7; perhaps TRBD1 as D (5 bases). The CDR3 extends over 16 amino acids. Trimming pared 5 bases from V and 3 bases from J, leaving 20 bases between. CDR1 MNHEY and CDR2 SMNVEV come from the germline V gene (reference sequence). The CDR3 is CASSPIFRVVSYEQYF. The CDR3 coding sequence is TGTGCCAGCAGTCCAATCTTCAGGGTTGTCAGCTACGAGCAGTACTTC.

V and J are TRBV7-3 and TRBJ2-3; TRBD2 agrees at 7 bases. The CDR3 consists of 15 residues. Trimming at V came to 0 bases and at J to 3 bases, leaving 3 bases not matched to a gene. Germline CDR1 is SGHTA and CDR2 is FQGTGA. CDR3 region: CASSLTGGRTDTQYF. The CDR3 DNA reads TGTGCCAGCAGCTTAACGGGCGGGAGAACAGATACGCAGTATTTT.

The V gene is TRBV2, the J gene TRBJ2-7, with 9 bases identical to TRBD1. Losses at the gene ends were 6 bases for V and 6 bases for J; bases not matched to a gene: 3. The germline V gene encodes CDR1 SNHLY and CDR2 FYNNEI. This CDR3 comprises 12 residues. CDR3 protein: CASRRTGAEQYF. The CDR3 DNA follows: TGTGCCAGCAGGAGGACAGGGGCCGAGCAGTACTTC.

This clonotype was observed a handful of times. The CDR3, as DNA: TGTGCCACCAGTGAGGCAGGGAATCAGCCCCAGCATTTT. It specifies CATSEAGNQPQHF. This chain connects TRBV24-1 to TRBJ1-5; maybe TRBD1 (5 bases). Germline assignment: CDR1 KGHDR and CDR2 SFDVKD. V was trimmed by 4 bases and J by 4 bases, leaving 7 bases between them. The CDR3 totals 13 residues.

CDR3 loop: CASSYGGAGSTDTQYF. In DNA, the CDR3 is TGTGCCAGCAGTTACGGTGGGGCAGGGAGCACAGATACGCAGTATTTT. This chain uses TRBV6-2 or TRBV6-3 with TRBJ2-3, with TRBD1 as a possible D gene (5 bases). Trimming removed 2 bases at V and 0 bases at J, with 12 bases between. Germline-derived CDR1 and CDR2 are MNHEY and SVGEGT. The CDR3 has 16 amino acids.

This clonotype has just a few counts. V usage is TRBV7-2 and J usage is TRBJ1-1, with D unresolved. Between the trimmed V and J ends, which lost 0 bases and 5 bases, there was a span of 7 bases. Germline V lookup: CDR1 SGHTA, CDR2 FQGNSA. The CDR3 extends over 13 amino acids. CDR3 bases: TGTGCCAGCAGCTTAGCTGTGGCGACTGAAGCTTTCTTT. Protein: CASSLAVATEAFF.

The V gene is TRBV19, the J gene TRBJ2-7; TRBD1 aligns across 9 bases. The CDR3 spans 16 residues. Trimming removed 3 bases from V and 3 bases from J; junction bases left unmatched: 9. Germline CDR1 reads LNHDA; CDR2 reads SQIVND (reference sequence). The DNA of the CDR3 is TGTGCCAGTAGTATCATTTCCGGGACAGGGATCTACGAGCAGTACTTC. This encodes CASSIISGTGIYEQYF.

This clonotype appeared a few times. At one of its ends the junction is not consistent with the germline gene, which may arise from a read error. The V gene is TRBV7-2, the J gene TRBJ1-2, with 7 positions matching TRBD1. This CDR3 region has 13 residues. The V gene's germline CDR1 is SGHTA and CDR2 FQGNSA. CDR3 residues: CASSSQGPEGFTF. The CDR3, as DNA: TGTGCCAGCAGCTCACAGGGGCCCGAGGGCTTCACCTTC. The variable domain in full, with the rest retrieved from reference TRBV7-2 and TRBJ1-2, is GAGVSQSPSNKVTEKGKDVELRCDPISGHTALYWYRQSLGQGLEFLIYFQGNSAPDKSGLPSDRFSAERTGGSVSTLTIQRTQQEDSAVYLCASSSQGPEGFTFGSGTRLTVV.

The rearrangement uses TRBV27 and TRBJ2-7, with D uncertain. V was shortened by 6 bases and J by 0 bases, with 6 bases between the two germline ends. CDR1 is MNHEY and CDR2 is SMNVEV in the germline V gene (reference sequence). The CDR3 totals 12 residues. CDR3 DNA sequence: TGTGCCAGCAGCCAGAGCTCCTACGAGCAGTACTTC. Its protein is CASSQSSYEQYF.

This chain joins TRBV11-3 and TRBJ2-5; 13 bases align to TRBD2. The V gene's germline CDR1 is SGHNT and CDR2 YENEEA. This CDR3 is 17 amino acids long. Germline trimming cut 5 bases from V and 5 bases from J; bases unmatched to any gene: 11. The CDR3 nucleotides read TGTGCCAGCAGCGATAGACGGACTAGCGGGAGTACTGAGACCCAGTACTTC. It is translated as CASSDRRTSGSTETQYF.

This clonotype was detected a few times. The DNA for the CDR3 is TGTGCCAGCAGCCCAATGGGCGGGATTACAGATACGCAGTATTTT. It codes for CASSPMGGITDTQYF. The J gene is TRBJ2-3, the V gene TRBV7-9, with D tentatively TRBD2 (6 bases). Between the trimmed V and J ends, which lost 5 bases and 3 bases, there was a span of 15 bases. This CDR3 spans 15 amino acids. The germline V gene has CDR1 SEHNR and CDR2 FQNEAQ (reference sequence). The entire variable domain, with the rest obtained from reference TRBV7-9 and TRBJ2-3, is as follows: DTGVSQNPRHKITKRGQNVTFRCDPISEHNRLYWYRQTLGQGPEFLTYFQNEAQLEKSRLLSDRFSAERPKGSFSTLEIQRTEQGDSAMYLCASSPMGGITDTQYFGPGTRLTVL.

This clonotype has more than one count but fewer than ten. The gene calls are TRBV15 and TRBJ2-3, with TRBD2 matching over 10 bases. With V trimmed by 4 bases and J by 6 bases, 1 base remained unmatched. Germline values: CDR1 LNHNV, CDR2 YYDKDF (reference sequence). This CDR3 spans 13 amino acids. The CDR3 DNA reads as TGTGCCACCAGCATTAGCGGGAGGGATACGCAGTATTTT. This codes for CATSISGRDTQYF.